These 15 T cell receptor beta chains share one sample of origin, sequenced in a study of blood T cell repertoires in COVID-19. Profiled with immunoSEQ multiplex PCR; TCRdb holds only in-frame clones, not every one. The sample carries about 220,000 clones, 86% recorded once. Sample: peripheral blood. These TCRs come from a woman between 50 and 59 years old with COVID-19, enrolled during active disease.

The V call is TRBV27, the J call TRBJ2-7, with 10 bases matching TRBD1. CDR1 MNHEY and CDR2 SMNVEV come from the germline V gene (reference sequence). This CDR3 has 15 residues. Losses at the gene ends were 3 bases for V and 0 bases for J; bases not matched to a gene: 2. The CDR3 region has the DNA TGTGCCAGCAGTTTTCGGACAGGGGGCTCCTACGAGCAGTACTTC. This translates into CASSFRTGGSYEQYF.

The genes are TRBV29-1 and TRBJ1-2; 9 nucleotides line up with TRBD1. The V gene's germline CDR1 is SQVTM and CDR2 ANQGSEA. The CDR3 has 15 residues. J was trimmed by 4 bases and V by 1 base; bases with no gene match: 7. The CDR3 DNA reads as TGCAGCGTTGAAGGCCGACAGGGGGGGGGCTATGGCTACACCTTC. Amino acid sequence: CSVEGRQGGGYGYTF.

The J gene is TRBJ2-7, the V gene TRBV18; TRBD1 aligns across 9 bases. The CDR3 has 16 residues. The germline CDR1 and CDR2 sequences are KGHSH and LQKENI. The J segment lost 5 bases and the V segment lost 2 bases, leaving 10 bases of the junction unmatched. The CDR3 reads CASSPVTGQGIHEQYV. In DNA form, the CDR3 reads TGTGCCAGCTCACCAGTAACGGGACAGGGTATCCACGAGCAGTACGTC.

The chain has TRBV30 and TRBJ1-3, with unresolved D. The CDR3 totals 14 residues. Trimming took 2 bases from V and 0 from J, leaving 8 bases between them. CDR1 GTSNPN and CDR2 SVGIG come from the germline V gene (reference sequence). The CDR3 DNA reads TGTGCCTGGAGTCTAAGCCTCTCTGGAAACACCATATATTTT. Protein product: CAWSLSLSGNTIYF.

CDR3 sequence: CASSLGLRGARRTDTQYF. Here the CDR3 DNA reads TGTGCCAGCAGCTTAGGCCTCCGGGGGGCTAGACGCACAGATACGCAGTATTTT. This chain uses TRBV13 with TRBJ2-3, with D possibly matching TRBD2 (7 bases). Germline V lookup: CDR1 PRHDT, CDR2 FYEKMQ (reference sequence). Trimming removed 0 bases from V and 1 base from J, with 17 bases in between. This CDR3 region has 18 residues.

This clone was recorded a few times. This rearrangement joins TRBV5-1 to TRBJ1-1, with D possibly being TRBD1 (5 bases). CDR1 and CDR2 (germline): SGHRS, YFSETQ. The V end was cut by 3 bases, the J end by 9 bases, with 21 bases between. This CDR3 is built from 15 residues. The CDR3: CASSSGWGWEVKAFF. The CDR3 DNA sequence: TGCGCCAGCAGCTCGGGTTGGGGCTGGGAGGTGAAAGCTTTCTTT.

This clone has a handful of counts. The junction shows a germline mismatch at one end, possibly a read error. This chain connects TRBV5-1 to TRBJ2-4; D not certain. This CDR3 is 13 amino acids long. The germline gives CDR1 SGHRS, CDR2 YFSETQ. The CDR3 here is CASSLAPAQVPFF. CDR3 DNA: TGCGCCAGCAGCTTGGCACCGGCCCAGGTTCCCTTCTTC.

The chain is built from TRBV11-3 and TRBJ2-1, with D possibly matching TRBD1 (6 bases). The CDR3 length is 14 residues. Germline V gene lookup returns CDR1 SGHNT and CDR2 YENEEA. V was pared by 2 bases and J by 3 bases, with 8 bases between. CDR3 protein: CASSLQGNYNEQFF. In DNA, the CDR3 is TGTGCCAGCAGCTTACAGGGGAACTACAATGAGCAGTTCTTC.

The V and J genes are TRBV15 and TRBJ2-1; TRBD2 might be the D (5 bases). The CDR3 contains 16 residues. The V end lost 0 bases, the J end lost 0 bases, and 9 bases lay between the germline ends. CDR1 and CDR2 (germline): LNHNV, YYDKDF (reference sequence). CDR3 region: CATSRELTNSYNEQFF. As DNA, the CDR3 is TGTGCCACCAGCAGAGAGTTGACTAACTCCTACAATGAGCAGTTCTTC.

For the CDR3, the DNA is TGTGCCAGCAGCGGTGACTACTTGGAGACCCAGTACTTC. Amino acid sequence: CASSGDYLETQYF. V and J are TRBV28 and TRBJ2-5, with D possibly matching TRBD2 (5 bases). The CDR3 covers 13 residues. Germline values: CDR1 MDHEN, CDR2 SYDVKM. Trimming stripped 6 bases from V and 5 bases from J, with 13 bases between.

The genes are TRBV5-4 and TRBJ2-7; the match to TRBD2 covers 8 bases. V was clipped by 6 bases and J by 0 bases; unmatched bases: 5. The germline CDR1 and CDR2 sequences are SGHNT and YYREEE (reference sequence). The CDR3 covers 14 residues. Written as DNA, the CDR3 is TGTGCCAGCACCCGGGGGGGGAGCTCCTACGAGCAGTACTTC. As protein: CASTRGGSSYEQYF.

This rearrangement joins TRBV5-5 to TRBJ2-2; D is possibly TRBD1 (6 bases). V shed 2 bases and J shed 2 bases, with 13 bases lying between them. Germline V gene lookup returns CDR1 SGHKS and CDR2 YYEKEE (reference sequence). There are 16 residues in the CDR3. Here the CDR3 DNA reads TGTGCCAGCAGCTTTACCGGGACATATAACACCGGGGAGCTGTTTTTT. As protein: CASSFTGTYNTGELFF.

There are a few counts of this clone. This chain joins TRBV27 and TRBJ1-6, with D uncertain. This CDR3 is built from 15 residues. CDR1 and CDR2 from the germline V gene are MNHEY and SMNVEV (reference sequence). Between the trimmed V and J ends, which lost 7 bases and 10 bases, there was a span of 20 bases. Here the CDR3 reads CASTLQAELGSPLHF. DNA of the CDR3: TGTGCCAGCACTCTCCAGGCAGAACTGGGCTCACCCCTCCACTTT.

The rearrangement links TRBV11-2 to TRBJ2-3; 11 bases fit TRBD2. Trimming took 4 bases from V and 5 from J; bases not matched to a gene: 5. The CDR3 is 15 amino acids. CDR1 and CDR2 from the germline V gene are SGHAT and FQNNGV. This CDR3 is CASSYSGGAGDTQYF. CDR3 coding DNA: TGTGCCAGCAGCTATAGCGGGGGGGCAGGAGATACGCAGTATTTT.

This chain links TRBV6-5 with TRBJ1-6; 8 bases are a match to TRBD1. This CDR3 is 13 amino acids long. Germline V lookup: CDR1 MNHEY, CDR2 SVGAGI. Losses at the gene ends were 6 bases for V and 6 bases for J; bases not matched to a gene: 1. CDR3 sequence: CASRQGVNSPLHF. As DNA, the CDR3 is TGTGCCAGCAGACAGGGGGTTAATTCACCCCTCCACTTT.